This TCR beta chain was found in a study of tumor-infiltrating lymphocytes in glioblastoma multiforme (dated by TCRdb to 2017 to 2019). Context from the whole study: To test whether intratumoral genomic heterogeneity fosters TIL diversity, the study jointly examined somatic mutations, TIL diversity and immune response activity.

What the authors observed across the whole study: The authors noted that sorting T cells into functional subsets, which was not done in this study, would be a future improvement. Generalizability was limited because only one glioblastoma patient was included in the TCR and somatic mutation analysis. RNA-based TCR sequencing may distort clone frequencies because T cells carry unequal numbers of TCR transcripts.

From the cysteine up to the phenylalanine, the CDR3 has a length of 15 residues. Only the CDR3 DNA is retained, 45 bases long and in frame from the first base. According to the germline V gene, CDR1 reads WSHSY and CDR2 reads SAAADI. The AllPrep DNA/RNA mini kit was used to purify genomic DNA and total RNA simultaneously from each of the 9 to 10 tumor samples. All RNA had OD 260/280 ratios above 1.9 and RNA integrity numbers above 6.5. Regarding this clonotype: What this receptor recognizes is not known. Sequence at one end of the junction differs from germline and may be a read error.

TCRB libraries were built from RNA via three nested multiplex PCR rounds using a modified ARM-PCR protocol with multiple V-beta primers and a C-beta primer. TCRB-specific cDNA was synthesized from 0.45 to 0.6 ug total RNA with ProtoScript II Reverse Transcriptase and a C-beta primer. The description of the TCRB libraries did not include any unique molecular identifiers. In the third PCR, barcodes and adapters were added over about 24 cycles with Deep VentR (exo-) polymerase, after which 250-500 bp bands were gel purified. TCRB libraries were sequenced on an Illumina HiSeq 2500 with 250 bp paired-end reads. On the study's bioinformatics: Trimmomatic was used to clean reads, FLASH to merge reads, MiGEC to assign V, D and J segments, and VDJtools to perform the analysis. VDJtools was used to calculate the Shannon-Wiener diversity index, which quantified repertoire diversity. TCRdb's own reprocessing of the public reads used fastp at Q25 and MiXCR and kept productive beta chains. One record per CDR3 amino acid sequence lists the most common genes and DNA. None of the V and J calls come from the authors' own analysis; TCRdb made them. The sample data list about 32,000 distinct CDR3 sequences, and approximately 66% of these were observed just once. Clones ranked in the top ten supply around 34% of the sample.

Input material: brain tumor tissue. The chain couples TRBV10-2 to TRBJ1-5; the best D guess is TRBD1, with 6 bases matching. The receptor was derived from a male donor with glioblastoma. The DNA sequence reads TGCGCCAGCAGACCCTTGGCGACAGGCGATAAGCCTCAGCATTTT. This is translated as CASRPLATGDKPQHF.